This record covers a single T cell receptor beta chain. The source of the sample is a study of blood T cell repertoires in COVID-19. This table comes from immunoSEQ multiplex PCR, and its TCRdb copy is limited to in-frame clones, with some not included. Of roughly 150,000 clones in the sample, around three quarters were seen once. With 4 bases removed from V and 1 base from J, the gap between germline ends came to 11 bases. CDR3 length: 14 amino acids. Germline CDR1 reads SGHKS; CDR2 reads YYEKEE (reference sequence). The sample taken for sequencing was PBMCs or T cells enriched from blood (not recorded which). The V call is TRBV5-5, the J call TRBJ1-1; no clear D. The source of this sequence is a woman in her seventies in a cohort exposed to, infected with or recovered from COVID-19 (not recorded which). The CDR3 nucleotides read TGTGCCAGCAGCCCCTTGAGGTCGAACACTGAAGCTTTCTTT. Residues: CASSPLRSNTEAFF.